Below are 8 T cell receptor beta chains sequenced from a single sample in a study of blood T cell repertoires in COVID-19. Some clones are missing from TCRdb's copy, which holds only in-frame ones; the method was immunoSEQ multiplex PCR. Here the sample spans tens of thousands of clones, over 75% being singletons. Material for sequencing was peripheral blood. The receptors were sampled from a human donor in a cohort sampled during active COVID-19.

The chain recombines TRBV6-2 or TRBV6-3 with TRBJ2-6, with D uncertain. CDR1 is MNHEY, CDR2 SVGEGT, per germline. With 7 bases removed from V and 0 bases from J, the gap between germline ends came to 22 bases. CDR3 length: 19 amino acids. The CDR3 region has the DNA TGTGCCAGCAACCCAAGTTTGTACTTGGTTGACTCTGGGGCCAACGTCCTGACTTTC. Its translation: CASNPSLYLVDSGANVLTF.

CDR3 DNA sequence: TGTGCCAGCAGGAAGGGACAAACGCCCACAGATACGCAGTATTTT. Protein: CASRKGQTPTDTQYF. This chain connects TRBV6-6 to TRBJ2-3; the D gene is possibly TRBD1 (6 bases). V lost 6 bases to trimming and J lost 2 bases, with 15 bases between them. The CDR3 spans 15 residues. Per the germline V gene, CDR1 is MNHNY and CDR2 is SVGAGI (reference sequence).

The rearrangement links TRBV10-3 to TRBJ2-5; 9 nucleotides match TRBD2. From germline, CDR1 is ENHRY and CDR2 SYGVKD. The CDR3 extends over 14 amino acids. The V gene end was trimmed by 6 bases and the J gene end by 5 bases; junction bases not matched to a gene: 7. CDR3 amino acids: CAIRSAGGEETQYF. DNA of the CDR3: TGTGCCATCAGGTCAGCGGGAGGCGAGGAGACCCAGTACTTC.

The J gene is TRBJ2-1, the V gene TRBV14; TRBD2 matches at 9 bases. The CDR3 totals 14 residues. CDR1 SGHDN and CDR2 FVKESK come from the germline V gene. Germline trimming cut 5 bases from V and 4 bases from J; bases unmatched to any gene: 3. The CDR3: CASSRLADYNEQFF. DNA of the CDR3: TGTGCCAGCAGCAGACTAGCGGATTACAATGAGCAGTTCTTC.

The chain uses TRBV24-1 and TRBJ1-2; TRBD1 is a possible D gene (5 bases). CDR1 and CDR2 from the germline V gene are KGHDR and SFDVKD. The V end was cut by 5 bases, the J end by 8 bases, with 23 bases between. The CDR3 consists of 16 residues. As DNA, the CDR3 is TGTGCCACCAGTGGGATCGTTGGCAGGGCCTCGAGGGGCTACACCTTC. Protein: CATSGIVGRASRGYTF.

The chain employs TRBV18 and TRBJ1-3; no firm D call. CDR3 length: 16 residues. The germline gives CDR1 KGHSH, CDR2 LQKENI. V was cut by 2 bases and J by 2 bases, with 13 bases left in between. CDR3 amino acids: CASSPDVQRAGNTIYF. The CDR3 DNA is TGTGCCAGCTCACCAGACGTTCAGAGGGCTGGAAACACCATATATTTT.

The genes are TRBV12-3 or TRBV12-4 and TRBJ1-2; 8 bases line up with TRBD1. V lost 2 bases and J lost 8; bases outside the gene matches: 4. The CDR3 is 13 amino acids. DNA for the CDR3: TGTGCCAGCAGTTTAAGGACAGGGACGGGCTACACCTTC. Protein sequence: CASSLRTGTGYTF.

This clone was seen a few times. This chain connects TRBV7-3 to TRBJ2-1; TRBD2 matches at 8 bases. The germline V gene has CDR1 SGHTA and CDR2 FQGTGA. V shed 5 bases, J shed 8 bases, and the junction held 14 bases outside the gene matches. The CDR3 is 16 amino acids. The CDR3 spells CASSNRGAGDRYEQFF. The CDR3, as DNA: TGTGCCAGCAGCAACCGGGGAGCGGGAGATCGCTATGAGCAGTTCTTC.